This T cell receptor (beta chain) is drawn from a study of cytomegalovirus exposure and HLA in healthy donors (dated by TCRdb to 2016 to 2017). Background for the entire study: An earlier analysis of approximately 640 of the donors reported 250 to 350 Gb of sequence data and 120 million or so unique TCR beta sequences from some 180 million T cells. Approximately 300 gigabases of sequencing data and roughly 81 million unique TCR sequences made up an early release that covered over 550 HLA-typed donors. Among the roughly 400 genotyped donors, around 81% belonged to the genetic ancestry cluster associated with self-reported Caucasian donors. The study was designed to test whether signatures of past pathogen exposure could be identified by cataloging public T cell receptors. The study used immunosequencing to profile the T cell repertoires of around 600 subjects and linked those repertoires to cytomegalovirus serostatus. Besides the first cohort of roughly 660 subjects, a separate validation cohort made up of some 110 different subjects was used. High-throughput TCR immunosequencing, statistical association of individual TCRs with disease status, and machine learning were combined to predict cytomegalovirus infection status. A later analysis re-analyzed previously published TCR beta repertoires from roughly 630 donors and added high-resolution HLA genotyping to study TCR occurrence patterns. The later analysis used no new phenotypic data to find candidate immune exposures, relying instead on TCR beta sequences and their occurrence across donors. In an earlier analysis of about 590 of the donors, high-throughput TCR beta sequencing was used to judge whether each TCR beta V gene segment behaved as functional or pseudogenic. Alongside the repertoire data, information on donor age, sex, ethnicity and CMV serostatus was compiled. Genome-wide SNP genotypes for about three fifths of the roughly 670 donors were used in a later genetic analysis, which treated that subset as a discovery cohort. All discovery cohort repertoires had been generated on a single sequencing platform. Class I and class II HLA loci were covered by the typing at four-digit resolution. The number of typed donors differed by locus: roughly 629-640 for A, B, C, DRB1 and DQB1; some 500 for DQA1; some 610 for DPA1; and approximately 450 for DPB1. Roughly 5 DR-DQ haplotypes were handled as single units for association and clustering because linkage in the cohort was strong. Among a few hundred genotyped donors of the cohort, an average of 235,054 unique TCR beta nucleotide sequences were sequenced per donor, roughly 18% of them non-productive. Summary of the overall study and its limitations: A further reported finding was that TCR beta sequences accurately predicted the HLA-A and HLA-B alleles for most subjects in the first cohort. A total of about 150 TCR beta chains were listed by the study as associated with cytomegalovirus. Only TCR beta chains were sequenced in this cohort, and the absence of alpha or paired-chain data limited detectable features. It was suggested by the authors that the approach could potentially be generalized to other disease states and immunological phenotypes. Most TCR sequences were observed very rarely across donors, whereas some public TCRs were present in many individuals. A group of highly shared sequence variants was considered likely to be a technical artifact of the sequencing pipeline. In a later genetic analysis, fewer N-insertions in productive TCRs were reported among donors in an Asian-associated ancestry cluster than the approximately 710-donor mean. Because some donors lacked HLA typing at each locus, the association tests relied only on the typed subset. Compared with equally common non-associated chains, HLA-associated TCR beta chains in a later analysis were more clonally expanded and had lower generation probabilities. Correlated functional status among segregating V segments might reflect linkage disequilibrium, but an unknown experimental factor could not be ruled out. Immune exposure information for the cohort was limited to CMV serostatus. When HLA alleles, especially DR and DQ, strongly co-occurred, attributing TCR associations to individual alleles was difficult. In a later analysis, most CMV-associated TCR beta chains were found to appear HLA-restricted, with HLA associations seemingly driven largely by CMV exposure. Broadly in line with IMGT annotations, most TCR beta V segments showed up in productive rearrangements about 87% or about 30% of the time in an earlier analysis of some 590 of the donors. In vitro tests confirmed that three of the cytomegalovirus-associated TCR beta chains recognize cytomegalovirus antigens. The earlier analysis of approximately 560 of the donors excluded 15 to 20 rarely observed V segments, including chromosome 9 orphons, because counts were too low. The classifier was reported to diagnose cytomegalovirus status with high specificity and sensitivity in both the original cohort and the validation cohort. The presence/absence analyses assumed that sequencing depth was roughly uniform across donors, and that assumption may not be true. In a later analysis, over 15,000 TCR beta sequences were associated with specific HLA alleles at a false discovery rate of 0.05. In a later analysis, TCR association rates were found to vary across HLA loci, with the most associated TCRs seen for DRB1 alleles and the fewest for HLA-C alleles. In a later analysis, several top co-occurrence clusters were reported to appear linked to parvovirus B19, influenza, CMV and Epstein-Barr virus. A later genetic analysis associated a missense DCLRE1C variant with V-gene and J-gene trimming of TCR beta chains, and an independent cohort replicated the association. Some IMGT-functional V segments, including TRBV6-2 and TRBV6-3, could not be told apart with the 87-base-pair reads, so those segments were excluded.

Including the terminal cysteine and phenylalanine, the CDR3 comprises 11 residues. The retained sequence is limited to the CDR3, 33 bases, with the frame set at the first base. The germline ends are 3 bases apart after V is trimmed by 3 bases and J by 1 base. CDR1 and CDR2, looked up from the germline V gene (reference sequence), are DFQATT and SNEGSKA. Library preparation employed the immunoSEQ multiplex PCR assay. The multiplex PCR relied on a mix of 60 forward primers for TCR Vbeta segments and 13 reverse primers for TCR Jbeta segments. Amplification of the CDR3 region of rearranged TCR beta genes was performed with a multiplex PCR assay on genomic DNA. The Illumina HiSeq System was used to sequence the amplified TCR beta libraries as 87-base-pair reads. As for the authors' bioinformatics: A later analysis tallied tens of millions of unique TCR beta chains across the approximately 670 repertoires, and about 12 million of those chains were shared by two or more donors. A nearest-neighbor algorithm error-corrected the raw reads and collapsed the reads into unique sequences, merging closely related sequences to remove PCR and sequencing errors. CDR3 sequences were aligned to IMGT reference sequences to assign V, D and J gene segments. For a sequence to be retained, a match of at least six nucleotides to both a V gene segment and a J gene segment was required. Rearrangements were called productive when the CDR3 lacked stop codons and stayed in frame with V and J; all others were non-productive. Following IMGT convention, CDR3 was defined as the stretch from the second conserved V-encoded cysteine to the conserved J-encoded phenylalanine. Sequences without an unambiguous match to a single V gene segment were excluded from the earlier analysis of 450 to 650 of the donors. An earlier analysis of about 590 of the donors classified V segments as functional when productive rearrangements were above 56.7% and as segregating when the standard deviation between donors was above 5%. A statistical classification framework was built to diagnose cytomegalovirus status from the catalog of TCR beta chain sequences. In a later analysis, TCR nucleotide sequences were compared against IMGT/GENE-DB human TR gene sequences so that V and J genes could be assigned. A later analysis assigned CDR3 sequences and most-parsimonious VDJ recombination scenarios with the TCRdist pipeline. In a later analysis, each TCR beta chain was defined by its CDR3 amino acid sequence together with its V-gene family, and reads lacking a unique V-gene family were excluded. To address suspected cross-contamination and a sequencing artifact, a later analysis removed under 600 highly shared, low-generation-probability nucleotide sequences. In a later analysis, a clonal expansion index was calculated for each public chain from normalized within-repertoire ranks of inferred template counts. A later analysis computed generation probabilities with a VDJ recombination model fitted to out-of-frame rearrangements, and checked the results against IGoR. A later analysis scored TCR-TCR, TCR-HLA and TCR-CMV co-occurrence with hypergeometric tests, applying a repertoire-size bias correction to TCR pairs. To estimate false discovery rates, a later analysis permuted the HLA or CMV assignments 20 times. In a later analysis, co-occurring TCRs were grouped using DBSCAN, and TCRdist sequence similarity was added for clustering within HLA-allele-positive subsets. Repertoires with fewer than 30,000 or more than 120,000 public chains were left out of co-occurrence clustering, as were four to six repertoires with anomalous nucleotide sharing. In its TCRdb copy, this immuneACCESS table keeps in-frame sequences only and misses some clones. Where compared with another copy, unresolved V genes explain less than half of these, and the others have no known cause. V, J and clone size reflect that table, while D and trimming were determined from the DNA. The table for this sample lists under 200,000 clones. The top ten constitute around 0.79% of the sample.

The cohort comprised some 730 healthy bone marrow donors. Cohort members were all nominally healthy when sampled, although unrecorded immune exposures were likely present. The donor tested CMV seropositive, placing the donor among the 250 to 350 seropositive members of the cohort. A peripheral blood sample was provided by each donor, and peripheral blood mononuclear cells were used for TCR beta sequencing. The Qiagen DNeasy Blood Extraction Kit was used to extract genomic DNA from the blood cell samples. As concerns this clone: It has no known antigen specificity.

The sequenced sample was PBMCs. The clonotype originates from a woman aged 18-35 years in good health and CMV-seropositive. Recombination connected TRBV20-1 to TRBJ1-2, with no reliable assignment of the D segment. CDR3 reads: CSASGNYGYTF. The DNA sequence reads TGCAGTGCTAGCGGTAACTATGGCTACACCTTC.